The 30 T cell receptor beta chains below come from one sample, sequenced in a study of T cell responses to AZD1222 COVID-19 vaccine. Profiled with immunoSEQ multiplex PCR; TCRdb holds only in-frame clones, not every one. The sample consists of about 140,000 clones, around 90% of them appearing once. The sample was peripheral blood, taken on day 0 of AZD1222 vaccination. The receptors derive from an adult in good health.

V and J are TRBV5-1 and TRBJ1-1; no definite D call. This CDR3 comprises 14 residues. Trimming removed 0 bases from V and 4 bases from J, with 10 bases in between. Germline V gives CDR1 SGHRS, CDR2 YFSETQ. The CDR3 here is CASSLGVTFTEAFF. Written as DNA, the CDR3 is TGCGCCAGCAGCTTGGGGGTGACATTCACTGAAGCTTTCTTT.

Here the CDR3 reads CASSQGTRQYLTPQHF. In DNA, the CDR3 is TGCGCCAGCAGCCAAGGAACCCGACAGTATCTCACGCCCCAGCATTTT. This sequence joins TRBV4-1 and TRBJ1-5; D may be TRBD1 (5 bases). The germline V gene encodes CDR1 MGHRA and CDR2 YSYEKL. Trimming left V 1 base short and J 9 bases short, with 19 bases between. The CDR3 loop spans 16 amino acids.

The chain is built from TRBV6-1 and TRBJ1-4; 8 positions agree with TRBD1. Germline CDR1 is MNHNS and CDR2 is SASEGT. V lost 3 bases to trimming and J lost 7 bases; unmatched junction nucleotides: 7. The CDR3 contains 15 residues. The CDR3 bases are TGTGCCAGCAGTGAGAAGACAGGGGAGGGTGAAAAACTGTTTTTT. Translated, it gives CASSEKTGEGEKLFF.

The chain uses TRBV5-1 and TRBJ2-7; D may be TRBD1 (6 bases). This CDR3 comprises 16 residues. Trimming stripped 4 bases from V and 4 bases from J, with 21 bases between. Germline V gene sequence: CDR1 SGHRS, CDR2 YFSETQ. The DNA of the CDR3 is TGCGCCAGCAGCCCGGGATGGGGGCGCGAGGATTACGAGCAGTACTTC. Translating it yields CASSPGWGREDYEQYF.

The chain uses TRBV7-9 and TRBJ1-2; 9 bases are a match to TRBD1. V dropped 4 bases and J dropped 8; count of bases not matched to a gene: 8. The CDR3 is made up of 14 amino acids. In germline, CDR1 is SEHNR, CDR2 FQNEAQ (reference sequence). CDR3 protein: CASSSGTGLKGYTF. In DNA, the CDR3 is TGTGCCAGCAGCTCTGGGACAGGGCTAAAGGGCTACACCTTC.

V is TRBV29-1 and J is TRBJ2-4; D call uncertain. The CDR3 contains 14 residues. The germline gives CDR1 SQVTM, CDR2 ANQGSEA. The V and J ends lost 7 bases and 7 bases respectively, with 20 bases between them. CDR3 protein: CSAAPTALGNIQYF. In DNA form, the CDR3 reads TGCAGCGCCGCGCCGACCGCGCTGGGGAACATTCAGTACTTC. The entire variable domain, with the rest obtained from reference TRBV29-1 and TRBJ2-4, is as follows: SAVISQKPSRDICQRGTSLTIQCQVDSQVTMMFWYRQQPGQSLTLIATANQGSEATYESGFVIDKFPISRPNLTFSTLTVSNMSPEDSSIYLCSAAPTALGNIQYFGAGTRLSVL.

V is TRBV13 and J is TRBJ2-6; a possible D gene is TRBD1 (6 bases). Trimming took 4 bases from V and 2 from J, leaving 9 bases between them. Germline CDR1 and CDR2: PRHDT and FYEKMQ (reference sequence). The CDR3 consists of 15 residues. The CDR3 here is CASSSGVTGANVLTF. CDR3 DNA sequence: TGTGCCAGCAGCTCAGGGGTTACTGGGGCCAACGTCCTGACTTTC.

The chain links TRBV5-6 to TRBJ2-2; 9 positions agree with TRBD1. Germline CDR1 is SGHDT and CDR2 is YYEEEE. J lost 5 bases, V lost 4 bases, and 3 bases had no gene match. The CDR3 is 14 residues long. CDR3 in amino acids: CASSLTGGTGELFF. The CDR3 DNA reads TGTGCCAGCAGCCTGACAGGGGGGACCGGGGAGCTGTTTTTT.

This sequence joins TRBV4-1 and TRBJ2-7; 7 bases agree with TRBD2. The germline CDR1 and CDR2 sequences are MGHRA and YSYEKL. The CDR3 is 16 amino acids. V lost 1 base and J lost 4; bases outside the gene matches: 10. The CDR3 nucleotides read TGCGCCAGCAGCCAAGGGATAGCGGGCATGTTATACGAGCAGTACTTC. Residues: CASSQGIAGMLYEQYF.

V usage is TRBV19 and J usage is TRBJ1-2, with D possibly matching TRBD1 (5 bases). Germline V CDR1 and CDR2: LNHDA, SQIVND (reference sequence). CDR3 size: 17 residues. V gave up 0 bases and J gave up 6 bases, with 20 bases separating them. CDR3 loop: CASSIEGLGRVINGYTF. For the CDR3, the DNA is TGTGCCAGTAGTATAGAAGGGCTGGGCAGGGTTATTAATGGCTACACCTTC.

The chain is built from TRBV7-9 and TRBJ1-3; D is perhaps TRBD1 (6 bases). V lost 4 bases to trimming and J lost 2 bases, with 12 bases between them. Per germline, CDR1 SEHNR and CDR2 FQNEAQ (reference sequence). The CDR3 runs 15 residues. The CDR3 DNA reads TGTGCCAGCAGCTCGAACAGGGACCCTGGAAACACCATATATTTT. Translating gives CASSSNRDPGNTIYF. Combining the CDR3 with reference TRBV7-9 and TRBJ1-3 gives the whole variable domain DTGVSQNPRHKITKRGQNVTFRCDPISEHNRLYWYRQTLGQGPEFLTYFQNEAQLEKSRLLSDRFSAERPKGSFSTLEIQRTEQGDSAMYLCASSSNRDPGNTIYFGEGSWLTVV.

For the CDR3, the DNA is TGCAGTGCTAGTGGACTAGTCCATTACGAGCAGTACTTC. It is translated as CSASGLVHYEQYF. The chain is built from TRBV20-1 and TRBJ2-7; 7 bases line up with TRBD2. The CDR3 covers 13 residues. Trimming at V came to 3 bases and at J to 4 bases, leaving 6 bases not matched to a gene. Germline CDR1 and CDR2: DFQATT and SNEGSKA (reference sequence).

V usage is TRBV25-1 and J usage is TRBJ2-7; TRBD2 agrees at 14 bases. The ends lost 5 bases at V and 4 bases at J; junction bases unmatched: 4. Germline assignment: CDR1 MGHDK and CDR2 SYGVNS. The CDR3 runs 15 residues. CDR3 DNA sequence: TGTGCCAGCAGTCGACTAGCGGGAGGGTATTACGAGCAGTACTTC. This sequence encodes CASSRLAGGYYEQYF.

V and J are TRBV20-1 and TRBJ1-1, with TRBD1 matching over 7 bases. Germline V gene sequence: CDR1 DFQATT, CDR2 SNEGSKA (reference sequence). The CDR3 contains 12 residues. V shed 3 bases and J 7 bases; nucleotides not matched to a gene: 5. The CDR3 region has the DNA TGCAGTGCTAGTGGGACAGCGATTGAAGCTTTCTTT. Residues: CSASGTAIEAFF.

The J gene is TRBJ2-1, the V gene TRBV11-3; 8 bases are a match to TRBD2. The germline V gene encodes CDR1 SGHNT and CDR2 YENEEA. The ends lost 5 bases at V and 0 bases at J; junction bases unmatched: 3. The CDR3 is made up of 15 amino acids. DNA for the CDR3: TGTGCCAGCAGCCCCCTAGCGGGCTCCTACAATGAGCAGTTCTTC. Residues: CASSPLAGSYNEQFF.

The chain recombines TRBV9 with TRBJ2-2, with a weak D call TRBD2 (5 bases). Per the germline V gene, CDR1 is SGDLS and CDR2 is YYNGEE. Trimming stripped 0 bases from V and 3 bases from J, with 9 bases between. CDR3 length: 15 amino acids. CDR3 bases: TGTGCCAGCAGCGTAGACGGGATTGACACCGGGGAGCTGTTTTTT. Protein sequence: CASSVDGIDTGELFF.

The CDR3 nucleotides are TGTGCCAGCAGTCCTGGGCAGGGGGCCTACGAGCAGTACTTC. Residues: CASSPGQGAYEQYF. The J gene is TRBJ2-7, the V gene TRBV6-6; TRBD1 agrees at 7 bases. The CDR3 is 14 residues long. V lost 5 bases to trimming and J lost 2 bases; unmatched junction nucleotides: 6. Germline V gives CDR1 MNHNY, CDR2 SVGAGI (reference sequence).

Here the CDR3 DNA reads TGTGCCAGCAGCTTAGTCGGTCCGGGGGCTGAAGCTTTCTTT. Residues: CASSLVGPGAEAFF. This sequence joins TRBV11-2 and TRBJ1-1, with D possibly TRBD1 on 5 matching bases. Germline V gene lookup returns CDR1 SGHAT and CDR2 FQNNGV. This CDR3 spans 14 amino acids. With 1 base removed from V and 6 bases from J, the gap between germline ends came to 12 bases.

The DNA of the CDR3 is TGCGCCAGCAGCGTCGGGGCAGGGGGCACAGATACGCAGTATTTT. This encodes CASSVGAGGTDTQYF. The chain carries TRBV5-1 and TRBJ2-3, with D maybe TRBD1 (6 bases). CDR1 SGHRS and CDR2 YFSETQ come from the germline V gene. This CDR3 spans 15 amino acids. The V end was cut by 4 bases, the J end by 1 base, with 13 bases between.

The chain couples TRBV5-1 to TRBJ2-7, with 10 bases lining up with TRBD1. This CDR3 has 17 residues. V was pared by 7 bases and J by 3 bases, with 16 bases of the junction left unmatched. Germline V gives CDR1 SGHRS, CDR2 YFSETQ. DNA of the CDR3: TGCGCCAGCGCTAGGGGGACAGGGGTAACAAGGGGCTACGAGCAGTACTTC. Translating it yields CASARGTGVTRGYEQYF. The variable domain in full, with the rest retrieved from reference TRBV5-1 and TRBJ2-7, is KAGVTQTPRYLIKTRGQQVTLSCSPISGHRSVSWYQQTPGQGLQFLFEYFSETQRNKGNFPGRFSGRQFSNSRSEMNVSTLELGDSALYLCASARGTGVTRGYEQYFGPGTRLTVT.

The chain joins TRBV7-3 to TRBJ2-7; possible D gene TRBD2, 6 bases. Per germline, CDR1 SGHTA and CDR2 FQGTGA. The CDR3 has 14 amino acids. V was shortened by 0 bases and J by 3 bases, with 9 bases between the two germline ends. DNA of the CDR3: TGTGCCAGCAGCTTAACAGGAGGGCTCTACGAGCAGTACTTC. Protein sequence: CASSLTGGLYEQYF.

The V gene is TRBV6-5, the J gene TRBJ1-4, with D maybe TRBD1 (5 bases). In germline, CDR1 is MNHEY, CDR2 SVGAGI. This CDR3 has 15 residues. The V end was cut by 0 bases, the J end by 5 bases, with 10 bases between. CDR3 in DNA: TGTGCCAGCAGTTACTCGGCAGGGTGGAATGAAAAACTGTTTTTT. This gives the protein CASSYSAGWNEKLFF.

The CDR3, as DNA: TGTGCCAGCGCAGGGACCCCAGAAGCTTTCTTT. Amino acid sequence: CASAGTPEAFF. This chain uses TRBV13 with TRBJ1-1; D is perhaps TRBD1 (5 bases). Germline V lookup: CDR1 PRHDT, CDR2 FYEKMQ (reference sequence). The CDR3 runs 11 residues. V was clipped by 8 bases and J by 8 bases, with 12 bases between them.

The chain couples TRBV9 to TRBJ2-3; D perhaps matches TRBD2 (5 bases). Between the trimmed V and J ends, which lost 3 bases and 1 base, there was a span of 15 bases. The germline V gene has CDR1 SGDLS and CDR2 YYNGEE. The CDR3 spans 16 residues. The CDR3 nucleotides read TGTGCCAGCAGCGACCTTGCAGCGAGGGGCACAGATACGCAGTATTTT. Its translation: CASSDLAARGTDTQYF.

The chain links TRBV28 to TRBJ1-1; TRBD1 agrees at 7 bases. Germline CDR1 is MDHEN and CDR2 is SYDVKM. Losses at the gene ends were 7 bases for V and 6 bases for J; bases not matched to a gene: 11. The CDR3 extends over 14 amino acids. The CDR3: CASKMGQSLPEAFF. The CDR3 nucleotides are TGTGCCAGCAAGATGGGACAGAGTCTCCCTGAAGCTTTCTTT.

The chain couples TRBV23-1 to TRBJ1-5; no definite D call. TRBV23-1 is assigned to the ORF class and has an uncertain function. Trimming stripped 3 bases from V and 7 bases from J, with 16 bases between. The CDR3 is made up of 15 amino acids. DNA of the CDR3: TGCGCCAGCAGTCACTTCAGTTGTCCCGGCCAGCCCCAGCATTTT. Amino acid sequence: CASSHFSCPGQPQHF.

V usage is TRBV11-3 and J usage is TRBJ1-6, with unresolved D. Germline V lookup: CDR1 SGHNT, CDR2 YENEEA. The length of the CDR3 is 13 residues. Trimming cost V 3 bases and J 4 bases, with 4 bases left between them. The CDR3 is CASSLNYNSPLHF. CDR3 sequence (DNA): TGTGCCAGCAGCTTGAATTATAATTCACCCCTCCACTTT.

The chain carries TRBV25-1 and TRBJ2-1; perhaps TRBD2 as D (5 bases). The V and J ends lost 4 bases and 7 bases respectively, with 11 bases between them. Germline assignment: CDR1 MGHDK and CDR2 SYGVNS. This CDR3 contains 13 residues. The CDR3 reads CASSVVARNEQFF. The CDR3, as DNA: TGTGCCAGCAGTGTCGTAGCGAGGAATGAGCAGTTCTTC.

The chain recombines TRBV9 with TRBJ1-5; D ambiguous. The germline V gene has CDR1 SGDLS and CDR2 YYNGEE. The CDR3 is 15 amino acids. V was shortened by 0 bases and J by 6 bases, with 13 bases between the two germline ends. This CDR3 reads CASSVDAGVAQPQHF. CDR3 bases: TGTGCCAGCAGCGTAGACGCCGGGGTGGCTCAGCCCCAGCATTTT.

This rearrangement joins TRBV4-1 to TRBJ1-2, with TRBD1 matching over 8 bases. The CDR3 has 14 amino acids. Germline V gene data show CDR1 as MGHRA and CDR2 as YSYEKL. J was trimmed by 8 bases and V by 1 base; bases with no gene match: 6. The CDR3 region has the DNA TGCGCCAGCAGCCAAGGAAACAGGGGGAGAGGCTACACCTTC. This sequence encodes CASSQGNRGRGYTF.